The clone carrying this TCR beta chain is medium-sized in the sample. Antigen specificity is unknown. This entry comes from a study of CD8+CD57+ T cells in acquired aplastic anemia. Study-level background: DNA from sorted CD4+ and CD8+ cells averaged around 3 ug. Whole-study results and caveats: Patients and controls shared approximately 28 CD8+ CDR3 sequences.

Sequencing was done on patients that had shown CD8+CD57+ cell expansion by flow cytometry. Genomic DNA acted as the template from which TCR beta VDJ combination and CDR3 sequence profiling were carried out. MiXCR, run by TCRdb on the reads, gives a single entry per CDR3 protein. The table includes 110,000 or so distinct CDR3 sequences, about 50% detected once. V lost 4 bases and J lost 2; bases outside the gene matches: 10. Germline V gene lookup returns CDR1 ENHRY and CDR2 SYGVKD. This CDR3 has 16 amino acids. The sequencing sample was made of sorted CD4+, CD8+, or CD8+CD57+ T cells (not recorded which) from PBMCs. This clonotype originated in a human donor with aplastic anemia. The chain couples TRBV10-3 to TRBJ2-7, with 8 positions matching TRBD2. This CDR3 reads CAISGAVLAVTYEQYF. CDR3 coding DNA: TGTGCCATCAGTGGGGCTGTACTAGCGGTTACCTACGAGCAGTACTTC.